These 28 T cell receptor beta chains originate from one sample sequenced in a study of blood T cell repertoires in COVID-19. Method: immunoSEQ multiplex PCR; TCRdb's copy keeps in-frame clones and lacks some. The sample holds about 46,000 clones; about 89% are singletons and the top ten take less than 20%. Sequencing was performed on peripheral blood. The origin of the receptors is a human donor in a cohort sampled during active COVID-19.

J is TRBJ1-4 and V is TRBV7-2; D not certain. CDR1 and CDR2 (germline): SGHTA, FQGNSA. V gave up 1 base and J gave up 3 bases, with 12 bases separating them. The CDR3 length is 16 residues. The CDR3 sequence is CASSLDRAGPNEKLFF. CDR3 coding DNA: TGTGCCAGCAGCTTAGACAGAGCAGGTCCTAATGAAAAACTGTTTTTT.

The chain is built from TRBV3-1 (or the pseudogene TRBV3-2) and TRBJ1-2; 10 positions match TRBD1. With V trimmed by 1 base and J by 10 bases, 6 bases remained unmatched. The CDR3 length is 14 residues. Per the germline V gene, CDR1 is LGHDT and CDR2 is YNNKEL (reference sequence). Here the CDR3 reads CASSQARGTGVYTF. For the CDR3, the DNA is TGTGCCAGCAGCCAAGCTAGGGGGACAGGGGTCTACACCTTC.

The chain employs TRBV29-1 and TRBJ2-7; 10 nucleotides line up with TRBD2. CDR1 is SQVTM and CDR2 is ANQGSEA in the germline V gene. With 1 base clipped from V and 2 bases from J, the junction kept 11 bases outside the gene matches. CDR3 length: 17 residues. The CDR3: CSVEGWGSGGAAYEQYF. The CDR3 region has the DNA TGCAGCGTTGAAGGATGGGGGAGCGGGGGGGCAGCCTACGAGCAGTACTTC.

V and J are TRBV10-3 and TRBJ1-2, with 7 bases fitting TRBD1. CDR1 and CDR2 (germline): ENHRY, SYGVKD. This CDR3 comprises 16 residues. Trimming at V came to 2 bases and at J to 6 bases, leaving 12 bases not matched to a gene. The CDR3 loop is CAISERSGDRENGYTF. CDR3 in DNA: TGTGCCATCAGTGAGCGAAGCGGAGACAGGGAGAATGGCTACACCTTC.

The V gene is TRBV28, the J gene TRBJ2-2; the match to TRBD2 covers 14 bases. The germline CDR1 and CDR2 sequences are MDHEN and SYDVKM. J lost 6 bases, V lost 0 bases, and 3 bases had no gene match. The CDR3 length is 17 residues. The chain's CDR3 is CASSLWRLAGGPGELFF. The CDR3 nucleotides read TGTGCCAGCAGTTTATGGAGACTAGCGGGAGGGCCCGGGGAGCTGTTTTTT.

This chain joins TRBV27 and TRBJ1-1; 7 bases agree with TRBD1. The CDR3 spans 17 residues. Unmatched junction bases numbered 13, after V lost 6 bases and J lost 0 bases. Germline loops: CDR1 MNHEY, CDR2 SMNVEV (reference sequence). CDR3 DNA sequence: TGTGCCAGCAGAGGGGGCGTATTGGGGATCTTGAACACTGAAGCTTTCTTT. This sequence encodes CASRGGVLGILNTEAFF.

The J gene is TRBJ2-3, the V gene TRBV7-8; D ambiguous. This CDR3 contains 12 residues. Between the trimmed V and J ends, which lost 4 bases and 4 bases, there was a span of 6 bases. The germline V gene has CDR1 SGHVS and CDR2 FQNEAQ. CDR3 region: CASSYLSDTQYF. The CDR3 nucleotides are TGTGCCAGCAGCTACCTATCAGATACGCAGTATTTT.

This chain uses TRBV7-8 with TRBJ1-4; TRBD1 is a possible D gene (5 bases). There are 18 residues in the CDR3. The germline V gene has CDR1 SGHVS and CDR2 FQNEAQ. Trimming took 5 bases from V and 8 from J, leaving 27 bases between them. DNA for the CDR3: TGTGCCAGCAGCGGAGATAGGGAAGCAGGGTCAGTTCGGGAAAAACTGTTTTTT. This gives the protein CASSGDREAGSVREKLFF.

This rearrangement joins TRBV13 to TRBJ1-1; no reliable D call. The germline V and J ends were trimmed by 4 bases and 1 base, with 7 bases remaining between them. Germline values: CDR1 PRHDT, CDR2 FYEKMQ (reference sequence). This CDR3 is 13 amino acids long. CDR3 sequence reads: CASSYGRNTEAFF. Written as DNA, the CDR3 is TGTGCCAGCAGCTATGGCAGGAACACTGAAGCTTTCTTT.

CDR3 nucleotide sequence: TGTGCCAGCAGTCCCGACAGGGGGCGGAACGAAAAACTGTTTTTT. Protein sequence: CASSPDRGRNEKLFF. The rearrangement uses TRBV27 and TRBJ1-4; 10 nucleotides agree with TRBD1. The V gene end was trimmed by 5 bases and the J gene end by 8 bases; junction bases not matched to a gene: 8. This CDR3 is 15 amino acids long. Germline V CDR1 and CDR2: MNHEY, SMNVEV (reference sequence).

The chain joins TRBV14 to TRBJ2-5; the D gene is possibly TRBD1 (6 bases). V was clipped by 4 bases and J by 1 base, with 13 bases between them. The germline V gene encodes CDR1 SGHDN and CDR2 FVKESK. The CDR3 loop spans 15 amino acids. CDR3 residues: CASSPTGSLQETQYF. DNA of the CDR3: TGTGCCAGCAGCCCGACAGGATCCCTCCAAGAGACCCAGTACTTC.

J is TRBJ2-4 and V is TRBV5-8, with 7 bases aligning to TRBD2. Unmatched junction bases numbered 2, after V lost 2 bases and J lost 9 bases. The CDR3 sequence is 12 residues long. CDR1 is SGHTS and CDR2 is YDEGEE in the germline V gene. The CDR3 is CASSFGEGIQYF. In nucleotides, the CDR3 is TGTGCCAGCAGCTTCGGGGAGGGCATTCAGTACTTC.

The rearrangement links TRBV6-6 to TRBJ1-2; D possibly corresponds to TRBD1 (6 bases). Looked up from germline, CDR1 is MNHNY and CDR2 is SVGAGI (reference sequence). The CDR3 runs 14 residues. Trimming removed 5 bases from V and 1 base from J, with 11 bases in between. The CDR3 coding sequence is TGTGCCAGCAGTAGTACAGGGAGTAACTATGGCTACACCTTC. It codes for CASSSTGSNYGYTF.

The chain recombines TRBV7-9 with TRBJ1-2; D unclear. The CDR3 spans 12 residues. V was clipped by 5 bases and J by 4 bases, with 8 bases between them. From germline, CDR1 is SEHNR and CDR2 FQNEAQ (reference sequence). The CDR3 sequence is CASSLDIYGYTF. As DNA, the CDR3 is TGTGCCAGCAGCCTCGACATCTATGGCTACACCTTC.

This chain uses TRBV2 with TRBJ2-7; no clear D. CDR1 is SNHLY, CDR2 FYNNEI, per germline. Trimming cost V 7 bases and J 0 bases, with 7 bases left between them. CDR3 size: 12 residues. The CDR3 coding sequence is TGTGCCAGCAAAGGCGGCTCCTACGAGCAGTACTTC. The encoded protein is CASKGGSYEQYF.

This chain uses TRBV5-6 with TRBJ1-1, with 8 bases lining up with TRBD1. This CDR3 spans 14 amino acids. Per germline, CDR1 SGHDT and CDR2 YYEEEE. V trimming: 3 bases; J trimming: 3 bases; junction bases outside the gene matches: 4. The CDR3 region has the DNA TGTGCCAGCAGCTCGGGACAGGCGTACACTGAAGCTTTCTTT. Its translation: CASSSGQAYTEAFF.

The rearrangement links TRBV7-2 to TRBJ1-1, with TRBD1 identical over 9 bases. Germline values: CDR1 SGHTA, CDR2 FQGNSA. Trimming cost V 4 bases and J 6 bases; bases outside gene matches: 6. This CDR3 region has 14 residues. The CDR3: CASSSGTGYPEAFF. As DNA, the CDR3 is TGTGCCAGCAGCTCTGGGACAGGGTATCCTGAAGCTTTCTTT.

V is TRBV29-1 and J is TRBJ1-1; 9 bases are shared with TRBD1. CDR1 is SQVTM, CDR2 ANQGSEA, per germline. After removal of 6 bases from V and 4 bases from J, the junction contained 6 bases not matched to a gene. The CDR3 is 13 amino acids. CDR3 in amino acids: CSVQQGAGTEAFF. The CDR3 DNA follows: TGCAGCGTACAACAGGGGGCGGGCACTGAAGCTTTCTTT.

The chain has TRBV2 and TRBJ2-7; D uncertain. The V gene's germline CDR1 is SNHLY and CDR2 FYNNEI. This CDR3 contains 13 residues. V lost 2 bases, J lost 7 bases, and 12 bases lay in between. The CDR3 sequence is CASSERSPREQYF. DNA for the CDR3: TGTGCCAGCAGTGAAAGAAGCCCTCGGGAGCAGTACTTC.

This chain connects TRBV7-9 to TRBJ2-3; 7 bases line up with TRBD2. The germline V gene encodes CDR1 SEHNR and CDR2 FQNEAQ (reference sequence). CDR3 length equals 15 residues. V trimming: 5 bases; J trimming: 1 base; junction bases outside the gene matches: 6. CDR3 region: CASSKERGGTDTQYF. DNA of the CDR3: TGTGCCAGCAGCAAGGAGCGGGGAGGCACAGATACGCAGTATTTT.

Only a few counts were recorded for this clone. The J gene is TRBJ1-2, the V gene TRBV2; TRBD1 agrees at 7 bases. CDR3 size: 15 residues. Trimming took 1 base from V and 1 from J; bases not matched to a gene: 3. Germline CDR1 is SNHLY and CDR2 is FYNNEI. This chain's CDR3 is CASSEGQGGNYGYTF. CDR3 bases: TGTGCCAGCAGTGAAGGGCAGGGGGGTAACTATGGCTACACCTTC.

The genes are TRBV2 and TRBJ1-2, with 7 bases matching TRBD1. Unmatched junction bases numbered 5, after V lost 11 bases and J lost 2 bases. Germline loops: CDR1 SNHLY, CDR2 FYNNEI. The CDR3 is made up of 12 amino acids. Here the CDR3 DNA reads TGTGCCGAAGGGACAGAAAACTATGGCTACACCTTC. Protein product: CAEGTENYGYTF.

The chain recombines TRBV5-4 with TRBJ1-6, with no clear D. V lost 4 bases, J lost 12 bases, and 17 bases lay in between. The CDR3 sequence is 14 residues long. The germline gives CDR1 SGHNT, CDR2 YYREEE (reference sequence). The CDR3 region has the DNA TGTGCCAGCAGCCCGGACGCCGGAGGAGGACCCCTCCACTTT. Residues: CASSPDAGGGPLHF.

About this clone: A read error may account for a junction end that differs from germline. Other nucleotide sequences from this sample produce the same CDR3. The rearrangement links TRBV28 to TRBJ1-2; tentatively, D is TRBD1 (6 bases). CDR3 size: 11 residues. CDR1 and CDR2 (germline): MDHEN, SYDVKM. CDR3 nucleotide sequence: TGTGCCAGCACTGATACAGGGAGCTACACTTTC. Translating gives CASTDTGSYTF.

This sequence joins TRBV7-8 and TRBJ1-1; the D gene is possibly TRBD1 (6 bases). Germline V gives CDR1 SGHVS, CDR2 FQNEAQ. This CDR3 contains 16 residues. V lost 2 bases, J lost 5 bases, and 18 bases lay in between. CDR3 region: CASSLIPSGAKTEAFF. CDR3 coding DNA: TGTGCCAGCAGCTTAATCCCCTCAGGGGCGAAGACTGAAGCTTTCTTT. The full variable domain, completed using reference TRBV7-8 and TRBJ1-1, is GAGVSQSPRYKVAKRGQDVALRCDPISGHVSLFWYQQALGQGPEFLTYFQNEAQLDKSGLPSDRFFAERPEGSVSTLKIQRTQQEDSAVYLCASSLIPSGAKTEAFFGQGTRLTVV.

The genes are TRBV6-5 and TRBJ2-7; unclear D gene. Germline values: CDR1 MNHEY, CDR2 SVGAGI. V was shortened by 5 bases and J by 2 bases, with 4 bases between the two germline ends. CDR3 length: 11 amino acids. DNA for the CDR3: TGTGCCAGCAGTCTAACCTACGAGCAGTACTTC. Translating it yields CASSLTYEQYF.

The chain carries TRBV6-6 and TRBJ2-1; TRBD2 aligns across 9 bases. Germline V gives CDR1 MNHNY, CDR2 SVGAGI (reference sequence). With V trimmed by 5 bases and J by 4 bases, 12 bases remained unmatched. The CDR3 spans 17 residues. DNA for the CDR3: TGTGCCAGCAGTCCAGAGGCGGGAGGGACTGGATACAATGAGCAGTTCTTC. It encodes CASSPEAGGTGYNEQFF.

By sample share, this clone is medium-sized. This sequence joins TRBV6-1 and TRBJ2-3, with 7 bases lining up with TRBD2. Per the germline V gene, CDR1 is MNHNS and CDR2 is SASEGT. V was pared by 3 bases and J by 3 bases, with 6 bases of the junction left unmatched. The length of the CDR3 is 15 residues. CDR3 nucleotide sequence: TGTGCCAGCAGTGAGGGCGGGAGCGAAACAGATACGCAGTATTTT. Amino acid sequence: CASSEGGSETDTQYF.